These 24 T cell receptor beta chains share one sample of origin, sequenced in a study of T-cell reconstitution after alpha-beta-depleted transplantation in children. Using unique molecular identifiers, the investigators prepared the TCRbeta library. TCRdb reanalysed the PCR reads using MiXCR and keeps one entry per CDR3 protein. The repertoire includes 400,000 to 500,000 distinct CDR3 sequences, roughly a tenth of them detected once, and 5% to 6.5% sits in the top ten. The sample here was PBMCs from the stem cell graft donor, taken from the stem cell graft. The receptors were gathered from a human donor who donated a stem cell graft to a child with acute myeloid leukemia.

The V and J genes are TRBV19 and TRBJ2-3; 7 nucleotides align to TRBD2. The ends lost 4 bases at V and 0 bases at J; junction bases unmatched: 4. Germline V gene lookup returns CDR1 LNHDA and CDR2 SQIVND (reference sequence). The CDR3 contains 15 residues. The CDR3 sequence is CASSTLAASTDTQYF. Here the CDR3 DNA reads TGTGCCAGTAGTACCCTAGCGGCTAGCACAGATACGCAGTATTTT.

There are a few counts of this clonotype. The chain couples TRBV6-1 to TRBJ2-5, with 12 bases fitting TRBD1. The CDR3 is 16 residues long. The junction had 12 bases not matched to a gene; V was cut back by 6 bases and J by 7 bases. CDR1 is MNHNS, CDR2 SASEGT, per germline. In DNA, the CDR3 is TGTGCCAGCAGCGTGGGACAGGGGGCTGGAGGAGGGACCCAGTACTTC. As protein: CASSVGQGAGGGTQYF.

This clonotype was detected ten times or more. The rearrangement joins TRBV9 to TRBJ1-3; 9 nucleotides align to TRBD1. Germline loops: CDR1 SGDLS, CDR2 YYNGEE. The CDR3 is made up of 16 amino acids. J gave up 0 bases and V 4 bases, and 5 bases lay outside the gene matches. The CDR3 coding sequence is TGTGCCAGCAGCTCGACAGGGGGGGTCTCTGGAAACACCATATATTTT. As protein: CASSSTGGVSGNTIYF.

This chain joins TRBV12-3 or TRBV12-4 and TRBJ2-2, with 7 bases identical to TRBD2. CDR3 length: 14 amino acids. V dropped 5 bases and J dropped 5; count of bases not matched to a gene: 5. The CDR3, as DNA: TGTGCCAGCAGTCCCGGGGGGAGGACCGGGGAGCTGTTTTTT. Translating gives CASSPGGRTGELFF.

There are a few counts of this clonotype. This chain links TRBV27 with TRBJ1-2, with 7 nucleotides matching TRBD1. V lost 6 bases, J lost 0 bases, and 10 bases stayed unmatched. This CDR3 region has 16 residues. Germline V gives CDR1 MNHEY, CDR2 SMNVEV (reference sequence). CDR3 loop: CASSSTGLYANYGYTF. DNA for the CDR3: TGTGCCAGCAGCTCGACAGGGTTGTATGCTAACTATGGCTACACCTTC.

This clonotype was seen ten or more times. V and J are TRBV20-1 and TRBJ2-5, with 9 bases lining up with TRBD1. Trimming cost V 6 bases and J 5 bases; bases outside gene matches: 7. CDR1 is DFQATT and CDR2 is SNEGSKA in the germline V gene (reference sequence). There are 13 residues in the CDR3. CDR3 sequence: CSAEQTGGETQYF. CDR3 bases: TGCAGTGCGGAGCAGACAGGGGGGGAGACCCAGTACTTC.

J is TRBJ2-2 and V is TRBV9, with 8 nucleotides matching TRBD1. The CDR3 is 16 amino acids. Losses at the gene ends were 4 bases for V and 2 bases for J; bases not matched to a gene: 7. Germline CDR1 reads SGDLS; CDR2 reads YYNGEE. The CDR3 reads CASSRTGGKNTGELFF. The CDR3 DNA is TGTGCCAGCAGCCGTACAGGGGGGAAAAACACCGGGGAGCTGTTTTTT.

The chain is built from TRBV6-5 and TRBJ2-5; D not resolved. The CDR3 covers 15 residues. CDR1 is MNHEY, CDR2 SVGAGI, per germline. V lost 2 bases and J lost 5, with 15 bases in between. The CDR3 here is CASSYARHTLETQYF. Here the CDR3 DNA reads TGTGCCAGCAGTTACGCGCGCCACACGTTGGAGACCCAGTACTTC.

In its sample, this clonotype was seen many times. V and J are TRBV20-1 and TRBJ2-5, with D possibly called TRBD1 or TRBD2 (5 bases each). V was trimmed by 3 bases and J by 0 bases, leaving 17 bases between them. Germline loops: CDR1 DFQATT, CDR2 SNEGSKA (reference sequence). The CDR3 consists of 16 residues. The CDR3 nucleotides are TGCAGTGCTAGCCCTCGGGGCCTGGCCGACCAAGAGACCCAGTACTTC. Protein sequence: CSASPRGLADQETQYF.

In DNA form, the CDR3 reads TGTGCCAGCAGCTTGACCGGCCCCTTAGCGGGGGGGTCGTCCTACAATGAGCAGTTCTTC. It yields the protein CASSLTGPLAGGSSYNEQFF. This sequence joins TRBV11-2 and TRBJ2-1, with 11 bases matching TRBD2. Trimming at V came to 3 bases and at J to 1 base, leaving 14 bases not matched to a gene. CDR3 length equals 20 residues. Germline V gene lookup returns CDR1 SGHAT and CDR2 FQNNGV. The whole variable domain, filled in from reference TRBV11-2 and TRBJ2-1, reads EAGVAQSPRYKIIEKRQSVAFWCNPISGHATLYWYQQILGQGPKLLIQFQNNGVVDDSQLPKDRFSAERLKGVDSTLKIQPAKLEDSAVYLCASSLTGPLAGGSSYNEQFFGPGTRLTVL.

At least ten counts were recorded for this clonotype. The rearrangement uses TRBV3-1 and TRBJ1-1; D gene ambiguous. Trimming stripped 7 bases from V and 1 base from J, with 7 bases between. Germline V lookup: CDR1 LGHDT, CDR2 YNNKEL (reference sequence). This CDR3 is 12 amino acids long. The CDR3 DNA is TGTGCCAGCACCCGAGGGAACACTGAAGCTTTCTTT. Translating it yields CASTRGNTEAFF.

This clonotype was detected a few times. The chain links TRBV30 to TRBJ2-2; D uncertain. This CDR3 comprises 15 residues. Trimming took off 0 bases at V and 2 bases at J, with 10 bases between the two ends. Germline V lookup: CDR1 GTSNPN, CDR2 SVGIG (reference sequence). The CDR3 loop reads CAWSVPWANTGELFF. In nucleotides, the CDR3 is TGTGCCTGGAGTGTACCCTGGGCAAACACCGGGGAGCTGTTTTTT.

Comment on this clonotype: The junction shows a germline mismatch at one end, possibly a read error. The chain has TRBV7-7 and TRBJ2-5, with 10 nucleotides matching TRBD2. CDR3 size: 15 residues. The germline gives CDR1 SSHAT, CDR2 FNYEAQ (reference sequence). CDR3 sequence reads: CASSSSGGASETQYF. The CDR3 bases are TGTGCTAGCAGCTCCAGCGGGGGGGCTTCAGAGACCCAGTACTTC.

This clonotype has just a few counts. The chain couples TRBV7-9 to TRBJ2-7, with 7 bases matching TRBD1. The CDR3 has 16 amino acids. Per germline, CDR1 SEHNR and CDR2 FQNEAQ (reference sequence). J lost 3 bases, V lost 2 bases, and 10 bases had no gene match. CDR3: CASSLRTNRGLYEQYV. CDR3 in DNA: TGTGCCAGCAGCTTAAGGACAAACAGGGGTCTCTACGAGCAGTACGTC.

The chain uses TRBV2 and TRBJ1-5; no firm D call. The CDR3 extends over 14 amino acids. CDR1 SNHLY and CDR2 FYNNEI come from the germline V gene. V was cut by 0 bases and J by 11 bases, with 14 bases left in between. In nucleotides, the CDR3 is TGTGCCAGCAGTGAAGCGGCCAGCTGGTCCGCCCAGCATTTT. Translated: CASSEAASWSAQHF. The entire variable domain, with the rest obtained from reference TRBV2 and TRBJ1-5, is as follows: EPEVTQTPSHQVTQMGQEVILRCVPISNHLYFYWYRQILGQKVEFLVSFYNNEISEKSEIFDDQFSVERPDGSNFTLKIRSTKLEDSAMYFCASSEAASWSAQHFGDGTRLSIL.

This clonotype was seen many times. J is TRBJ2-1 and V is TRBV7-8; D gene uncertain. This CDR3 region has 12 residues. The V gene's germline CDR1 is SGHVS and CDR2 FQNEAQ. Between the trimmed V and J ends, which lost 1 base and 6 bases, there was a span of 4 bases. The CDR3 DNA is TGTGCCAGCAGCTTAGATACCAATGAGCAGTTCTTC. Protein sequence: CASSLDTNEQFF.

This clonotype showed up just a few times. This chain joins TRBV29-1 and TRBJ1-6; D perhaps matches TRBD1 (5 bases). Germline V gene data show CDR1 as SQVTM and CDR2 as ANQGSEA. Trimming stripped 4 bases from V and 8 bases from J, with 12 bases between. This CDR3 spans 13 amino acids. The CDR3 DNA is TGCAGCGTTGGACAGTTTGAGGATTCACCCCTCCACTTT. Protein sequence: CSVGQFEDSPLHF.

The sample holds many counts of this clonotype. J is TRBJ1-6 and V is TRBV18; possible D gene TRBD1, 5 bases. V lost 2 bases and J 8 bases, leaving 13 bases between the germline ends. The CDR3 extends over 15 amino acids. Germline V gene lookup returns CDR1 KGHSH and CDR2 LQKENI. CDR3 sequence reads: CASSPGLPGDSPLHF. The CDR3 coding sequence is TGTGCCAGCTCACCAGGTCTGCCGGGGGATTCACCCCTCCACTTT.

This clonotype occurred a few times. The chain uses TRBV7-2 and TRBJ1-1, with 7 positions matching TRBD1. CDR1 is SGHTA and CDR2 is FQGNSA in the germline V gene. With 1 base clipped from V and 11 bases from J, the junction kept 7 bases outside the gene matches. This CDR3 contains 13 residues. The CDR3 sequence is CASSLGGQPRAFF. The CDR3 region has the DNA TGTGCCAGCAGCTTAGGGGGACAGCCGAGGGCTTTCTTT.

This clonotype was counted at least ten times. V is TRBV5-1 and J is TRBJ1-1; 8 nucleotides line up with TRBD1. This CDR3 is 15 amino acids long. The germline gives CDR1 SGHRS, CDR2 YFSETQ. V shed 2 bases, J shed 1 base, and the junction held 4 bases outside the gene matches. For the CDR3, the DNA is TGCGCCAGCAGCTTCGGGGACAGGCAGAACACTGAAGCTTTCTTT. Amino acid sequence: CASSFGDRQNTEAFF.

The table lists this clonotype with many counts. J is TRBJ2-5 and V is TRBV29-1; D is uncertain. CDR1 is SQVTM and CDR2 is ANQGSEA in the germline V gene. With 7 bases removed from V and 5 bases from J, the gap between germline ends came to 20 bases. The CDR3 totals 14 residues. The CDR3 region has the DNA TGCAGCGCCGAAATCCTGGGCGATTGGGAGACCCAGTACTTC. It encodes CSAEILGDWETQYF.

This clonotype showed up just a few times. The rearrangement uses TRBV12-3 or TRBV12-4 and TRBJ2-1, with TRBD1 identical over 7 bases. V trimming: 8 bases; J trimming: 6 bases; junction bases outside the gene matches: 10. This CDR3 has 14 residues. The CDR3 sequence is CASRQGPGGNEQFF. DNA of the CDR3: TGTGCCAGCCGACAGGGCCCAGGGGGCAATGAGCAGTTCTTC.

This clonotype was seen many times. In DNA form, the CDR3 reads TGTGCCATCAGTAGCGACAGAGGAAGGTCTGAAGCTTTCTTT. Translated, it gives CAISSDRGRSEAFF. The chain uses TRBV10-3 and TRBJ1-1, with D tentatively TRBD1 (5 bases). The CDR3 sequence is 14 residues long. The V gene lost 5 bases and the J gene lost 6 bases, with 16 bases spanning the gap. From germline, CDR1 is ENHRY and CDR2 SYGVKD.

V is TRBV6-2 or TRBV6-3 and J is TRBJ2-1; 10 bases are shared with TRBD2. Trimming took 7 bases from V and 3 from J; bases not matched to a gene: 12. CDR3 length: 17 amino acids. Looked up from germline, CDR1 is MNHEY and CDR2 is SVGEGT. CDR3: CASTVDLVAGGYNEQFF. The CDR3 DNA is TGTGCCAGCACTGTAGATCTAGTAGCGGGAGGCTACAATGAGCAGTTCTTC.